Listed below are T cell receptor beta chains from one sample, sequenced in a study of CD4+ T cells in melanoma. Some clones are missing from TCRdb's copy, which holds only in-frame ones; the method was immunoSEQ multiplex PCR. The sample shows 8,500 to 14,000 clones, around 71% of them seen only once. Specimen: cells from a culture (not recorded whether cultured in vitro). The receptors were gathered from a human donor with melanoma. CDR3s include the opening cysteine and the closing phenylalanine or tryptophan. The D gene is left open where the match is weak. Not every row has a clone size; where given, it reads once, few, many or a size class.

J | V | size | D | CDR3 | DNA
TRBJ2-2 | TRBV5-1 | - | TRBD1 | CASSPLPGQGKGTTGELFF | TGCGCCAGCAGCCCCCTCCCGGGACAGGGAAAGGGGACCACCGGGGAGCTGTTTTTT
TRBJ2-3 | TRBV10-3 | - | TRBD2 | CAIALADTTDTQYF | TGTGCCATCGCCCTAGCGGATACCACAGATACGCAGTATTTT
TRBJ2-7 | TRBV4-1 | - | - | CASSQEGRSSYEQYF | TGCGCCAGCAGCCAAGAGGGACGGAGCTCCTACGAGCAGTACTTC
TRBJ1-5 | TRBV28 | - | TRBD1 | CASSRQGGRQPQHF | TGTGCCAGCAGCCGACAGGGAGGAAGGCAGCCCCAGCATTTT
TRBJ2-2 | TRBV19 | - | - | CASSTMRNTGELFF | TGTGCCAGTAGTACCATGCGTAACACCGGGGAGCTGTTTTTT
TRBJ2-7 | TRBV7-9 | once | TRBD1 | CASSFQGQLSYEQYF | TGTGCCAGCAGCTTTCAGGGACAGCTCTCCTACGAGCAGTACTTC
TRBJ1-3 | TRBV29-1 | - | - | CSARDIGSGNTIYF | TGCAGCGCGCGGGACATTGGCTCTGGAAACACCATATATTTT
TRBJ2-6 | TRBV7-6 | - | TRBD2 | CASSPNTGGLGANVLTF | TGTGCCAGCAGCCCCAACACGGGGGGGCTTGGGGCCAACGTCCTGACTTTC
TRBJ1-6 | TRBV2 | few | - | CASSNEHVNSPLHF | TGTGCCAGCAGTAATGAACACGTTAATTCACCCCTCCACTTT
TRBJ1-5 | TRBV7-8 | - | - | CASSLGWGEPQHF | TGTGCCAGCAGCTTAGGATGGGGGGAGCCCCAGCATTTT
TRBJ1-6 | TRBV14 | - | - | CASSIYGTFNSPLHF | TGTGCCAGCAGCATATACGGGACCTTCAATTCACCCCTCCACTTT
TRBJ2-3 | TRBV6-5 | once | - | CASSSTFGGPGDTQYF | TGTGCCAGCAGTTCGACCTTTGGCGGGCCCGGAGATACGCAGTATTTT
TRBJ1-1 | TRBV5-8 | - | - | CASRIQGFTEAFF | TGTGCCAGCAGAATACAGGGCTTCACTGAAGCTTTCTTT
TRBJ2-7 | TRBV6-1 | - | TRBD1 | CASSEGRLGQHYEQYF | TGTGCCAGCAGTGAAGGGCGCTTGGGACAGCACTACGAGCAGTACTTC
TRBJ1-2 | TRBV15 | - | TRBD1 | CATSSLDRVGNGYTF | TGTGCCACCAGCAGCCTAGACAGGGTCGGAAATGGCTACACCTTC
TRBJ2-4 | TRBV20-1 | - | - | CSASIGGIQYF | TGCAGTGCTAGTATAGGCGGCATTCAGTACTTC
TRBJ2-7 | TRBV15 | - | - | CATSRDRWYEQYF | TGTGCCACCAGCAGAGATCGGTGGTACGAGCAGTACTTC
TRBJ2-3 | TRBV11-2 | - | TRBD2 | CASSRSSAGGLSDTQYF | TGTGCCAGCAGCCGATCCTCAGCGGGGGGCCTGTCGGATACGCAGTATTTT
TRBJ1-5 | TRBV6-1 | - | - | CASSAQVNQPQHF | TGTGCCAGCAGTGCACAAGTCAATCAGCCCCAGCATTTT
TRBJ2-7 | TRBV27 | few | - | CASGRTGPSYEQYF | TGTGCCAGCGGGAGGACAGGACCTTCCTACGAGCAGTACTTC
TRBJ1-4 | TRBV6-1 | - | - | CASRDRGFREKLFF | TGTGCCAGCAGGGACCGCGGATTTAGGGAAAAACTGTTTTTT
TRBJ2-4 | TRBV5-1 | - | - | CASSLGTKSGIQYF | TGCGCCAGCAGCTTGGGGACAAAATCCGGGATTCAGTACTTC
TRBJ2-1 | TRBV5-6 | - | TRBD2 | CASSFNSGGYNEQFF | TGTGCCAGCAGCTTTAATAGCGGGGGTTACAATGAGCAGTTCTTC
TRBJ1-6 | TRBV7-9 | - | TRBD1 | CASSPPRDRVSNSPLHF | TGTGCCAGCAGCCCTCCCCGGGACAGGGTGAGCAATTCACCCCTCCACTTT
TRBJ2-1 | TRBV5-1 | - | - | CASSQGTLIDNEQFF | TGCGCCAGCAGCCAAGGGACCTTAATTGACAATGAGCAGTTCTTC
TRBJ2-5 | TRBV7-9 | - | - | CASSLGWLGLKETQYF | TGTGCCAGCAGCTTAGGATGGTTGGGTCTCAAAGAGACCCAGTACTTC
TRBJ1-5 | TRBV30 | few | - | CAWSNGGLQPQHF | TGTGCCTGGAGTAATGGGGGCTTGCAGCCCCAGCATTTT
TRBJ2-1 | TRBV7-7 | - | - | CASSPQAHSYNEQFF | TGTGCTAGCAGCCCCCAAGCCCATTCCTACAATGAGCAGTTCTTC
TRBJ1-4 | TRBV6-1 | - | TRBD1 | CASSEEGTGNEKLFF | TGTGCCAGCAGTGAGGAGGGGACAGGGAATGAAAAACTGTTTTTT
TRBJ1-4 | TRBV7-2 | - | - | CASSDTTPGVVGEKLFF | TGTGCCAGCAGCGACACTACCCCAGGGGTTGTAGGTGAAAAACTGTTTTTT
TRBJ2-7 | TRBV21-1 | - | - | CASSKALDGEHEQYF | TGTGCCAGCAGCAAAGCGCTTGATGGGGAACACGAGCAGTACTTC
TRBJ2-3 | TRBV2 | - | TRBD2 | CATSTSGGFSDTQYF | TGTGCCACCTCGACTAGCGGGGGATTCTCAGATACGCAGTATTTT
TRBJ1-1 | TRBV5-1 | few | - | CASSLVYGNTEAFF | TGCGCCAGCAGCTTGGTGTATGGGAACACTGAAGCTTTCTTT
TRBJ1-3 | TRBV7-9 | - | - | CASSSGGGAGNTIYF | TGTGCCAGCAGCTCCGGAGGGGGAGCTGGAAACACCATATATTTT
TRBJ2-7 | TRBV9 | - | - | CASRNRDGNSYEQYF | TGTGCCAGCAGGAACCGGGACGGCAACTCCTACGAGCAGTACTTC
TRBJ1-3 | TRBV6-5 | - | - | CASSYSGGYTIYF | TGTGCCAGCAGTTACTCTGGGGGTTACACCATATATTTT
TRBJ1-5 | TRBV7-2 | - | - | CASSPRTGFMVQPQHF | TGTGCCAGCAGCCCCAGAACCGGGTTTATGGTACAGCCCCAGCATTTT
TRBJ2-5 | TRBV7-2 | - | TRBD2 | CASSFAGTSEETQYF | TGTGCCAGCAGCTTCGCCGGGACTAGCGAGGAGACCCAGTACTTC
TRBJ2-7 | TRBV18 | - | TRBD1 | CASSAFGQGAHYEQYF | TGTGCCAGCTCAGCCTTCGGACAGGGGGCCCACTACGAGCAGTACTTC
TRBJ1-2 | TRBV6-1 | - | - | CASSEIAGTLTNYGYTF | TGTGCCAGCAGTGAGATAGCTGGAACGCTAACTAACTATGGCTACACCTTC
TRBJ2-2 | TRBV2 | - | - | CASSVGSDGELFF | TGTGCCAGCAGTGTTGGGTCCGACGGGGAGCTGTTTTTT
TRBJ1-2 | TRBV19 | - | - | CASSITPGVGHGYTF | TGTGCCAGTAGTATAACGCCCGGGGTCGGTCATGGCTACACCTTC
TRBJ2-7 | TRBV15 | - | - | CATSRGLGLGSYEQYF | TGTGCCACCAGCAGAGGTTTGGGCTTAGGCTCCTACGAGCAGTACTTC